The 13 T cell receptor beta chains listed next were all sequenced from one sample in a study of shared clonotypes between healthy human individuals. TCRdb's table, derived via immunoSEQ multiplex PCR, lists solely in-frame clones and lacks some. The sample has 2 million to 2.5 million clones; approximately 96% are singletons. Sample: naive CD4+ T cells sorted from blood. Documented subset: CD45RA+ positively selected. The receptors here all came from a man aged 18 to 35 in good health.

The chain employs TRBV6-1 and TRBJ1-2, with D perhaps matching TRBD1 (5 bases). The length of the CDR3 is 13 residues. Germline assignment: CDR1 MNHNS and CDR2 SASEGT. The V and J ends lost 5 bases and 7 bases respectively, with 14 bases between them. Written as DNA, the CDR3 is TGTGCCAGCAGTTTTACAGGAGTGGGTGGCTACACCTTC. It specifies CASSFTGVGGYTF.

The chain combines TRBV6-5 with TRBJ2-7; tentative D call: TRBD1 (5 bases). Germline CDR1 reads MNHEY; CDR2 reads SVGAGI. The CDR3 loop spans 15 amino acids. Trimming stripped 2 bases from V and 7 bases from J, with 18 bases between. CDR3 region: CASSYPWDKQVEQYF. The CDR3 coding sequence is TGTGCCAGCAGTTACCCATGGGATAAACAGGTGGAGCAGTACTTC.

J is TRBJ2-5 and V is TRBV5-1, with D perhaps TRBD1 (7 bases). V lost 4 bases and J 5 bases, leaving 18 bases between the germline ends. The CDR3 is 15 amino acids. The germline gives CDR1 SGHRS, CDR2 YFSETQ. CDR3 DNA: TGCGCCAGCAGCGGCTCGGGGCGGGGACAGGAGACCCAGTACTTC. Its translation is CASSGSGRGQETQYF.

The genes are TRBV7-2 and TRBJ1-2, with no clear D. Germline V gene lookup returns CDR1 SGHTA and CDR2 FQGNSA. CDR3 length: 18 residues. V lost 5 bases to trimming and J lost 0 bases, with 22 bases between them. The CDR3 DNA reads TGTGCCAGCAGCCCCGACCGACTCGAGATTTTAGCTAACTATGGCTACACCTTC. It codes for CASSPDRLEILANYGYTF. Supplemented by reference TRBV7-2 and TRBJ1-2, the full variable domain reads GAGVSQSPSNKVTEKGKDVELRCDPISGHTALYWYRQSLGQGLEFLIYFQGNSAPDKSGLPSDRFSAERTGGSVSTLTIQRTQQEDSAVYLCASSPDRLEILANYGYTFGSGTRLTVV.

The gene calls are TRBV7-2 and TRBJ2-5; no reliable D call. The CDR3 runs to 15 residues. The V and J ends lost 5 bases and 5 bases respectively, with 18 bases between them. Germline CDR1 and CDR2: SGHTA and FQGNSA. CDR3 in DNA: TGTGCCAGCAGCCCCTTCGGACGAAAGCAGGAGACCCAGTACTTC. This gives the protein CASSPFGRKQETQYF.

This chain links TRBV6-6 with TRBJ1-5; D gene ambiguous. The CDR3 length is 14 residues. Germline CDR1 and CDR2: MNHNY and SVGAGI (reference sequence). Trimming took off 2 bases at V and 3 bases at J, with 8 bases between the two ends. The DNA of the CDR3 is TGTGCCAGCAGTTACGTCCAGAACAATCAGCCCCAGCATTTT. Translation gives CASSYVQNNQPQHF.

The CDR3 DNA is TGTGCCAGCACCACGCCCAGGGCTGGGGCCAACGTCCTGACTTTC. Its translation is CASTTPRAGANVLTF. The V and J genes are TRBV6-5 and TRBJ2-6, with a weak D call TRBD1 (5 bases). Germline-derived CDR1 and CDR2 are MNHEY and SVGAGI. There are 15 residues in the CDR3. The ends were cut back, 7 bases at V and 2 bases at J, with 12 bases in the middle.

The rearrangement joins TRBV6-6 to TRBJ2-2; D not resolved. Germline V gene data show CDR1 as MNHNY and CDR2 as SVGAGI (reference sequence). This CDR3 has 12 amino acids. V shed 11 bases and J shed 0 bases, with 7 bases lying between them. The CDR3 region has the DNA TGTGCCGGACCAGCGAACACCGGGGAGCTGTTTTTT. This encodes CAGPANTGELFF.

Only one count was recorded for this clone. The chain uses TRBV15 and TRBJ2-5; unclear D gene. The V gene lost 8 bases and the J gene lost 4 bases, with 14 bases spanning the gap. From germline, CDR1 is LNHNV and CDR2 YYDKDF (reference sequence). The CDR3 length is 13 residues. This chain's CDR3 is CATEVPGRETQYF. DNA of the CDR3: TGTGCCACCGAGGTCCCAGGCCGAGAGACCCAGTACTTC.

The chain employs TRBV4-1 and TRBJ2-1; 8 positions agree with TRBD2. CDR1 is MGHRA and CDR2 is YSYEKL in the germline V gene. CDR3 length equals 17 residues. Trimming took 6 bases from V and 3 from J; bases not matched to a gene: 13. The CDR3 is CASSVTGTRGVYNEQFF. Written as DNA, the CDR3 is TGCGCCAGCAGTGTAACCGGGACTAGGGGCGTCTACAATGAGCAGTTCTTC.

The genes are TRBV2 and TRBJ1-2; D possibly corresponds to TRBD1 (5 bases). Looked up from germline, CDR1 is SNHLY and CDR2 is FYNNEI. V lost 4 bases, J lost 1 base, and 13 bases lay in between. The CDR3 covers 15 residues. This CDR3 reads CASSADTPGNYGYTF. The CDR3 DNA follows: TGTGCCAGCAGTGCGGACACACCCGGTAACTATGGCTACACCTTC.

The genes are TRBV5-1 and TRBJ2-1; 7 bases are shared with TRBD1. The CDR3 is 15 amino acids. The junction had 8 bases not matched to a gene; V was cut back by 3 bases and J by 5 bases. Germline assignment: CDR1 SGHRS and CDR2 YFSETQ. The CDR3 region is CASSSTGTVDNEQFF. CDR3 nucleotides: TGCGCCAGCAGCTCGACAGGGACGGTAGACAATGAGCAGTTCTTC.

V usage is TRBV7-2 and J usage is TRBJ2-3, with 7 positions matching TRBD1. This CDR3 has 13 residues. With V trimmed by 8 bases and J by 1 base, 3 bases remained unmatched. Looked up from germline, CDR1 is SGHTA and CDR2 is FQGNSA. CDR3 protein: CASRDSGTDTQYF. Written as DNA, the CDR3 is TGTGCCAGCCGGGACAGCGGCACAGATACGCAGTATTTT.